The 14 T cell receptor beta chains listed next were all sequenced from one sample in a study of blood T cell repertoires in COVID-19. Profiling relied on immunoSEQ multiplex PCR, and the TCRdb table lists in-frame clones only, not all of them. The sample lists 300,000 or so clones, about 82% occurring once. What was sequenced was peripheral blood. These receptors all come from a woman aged 45 to 65 with active or convalescent COVID-19.

The chain carries TRBV6-6 and TRBJ1-6, with 11 bases matching TRBD1. Germline V gives CDR1 MNHNY, CDR2 SVGAGI (reference sequence). The CDR3 spans 15 residues. Unmatched junction bases numbered 10, after V lost 5 bases and J lost 13 bases. The CDR3 protein is CASSDGQGASSPLHF. DNA for the CDR3: TGTGCCAGCAGTGACGGACAGGGGGCTTCTTCGCCCCTCCACTTT.

This chain joins TRBV6-4 and TRBJ2-1; weak D call: TRBD2 (6 bases). Trimming pared 8 bases from V and 0 bases from J, leaving 14 bases between. Per the germline V gene, CDR1 is MRHNA and CDR2 is SNTAGT. The CDR3 has 15 residues. CDR3: CASAGLPSSYNEQFF. The CDR3 DNA reads as TGTGCCAGCGCGGGACTCCCTTCCTCCTACAATGAGCAGTTCTTC.

This chain connects TRBV19 to TRBJ2-3; D possibly corresponds to TRBD2 (6 bases). V gave up 5 bases and J gave up 0 bases, with 15 bases separating them. The CDR3 is 16 amino acids. Per germline, CDR1 LNHDA and CDR2 SQIVND (reference sequence). This CDR3 reads CASSAVGGASTDTQYF. CDR3 sequence (DNA): TGTGCCAGTAGTGCCGTAGGAGGGGCTAGCACAGATACGCAGTATTTT.

This clone was observed a handful of times. The rearrangement joins TRBV7-2 to TRBJ1-1, with no clear D. The ends were cut back, 6 bases at V and 11 bases at J, with 13 bases in the middle. CDR1 and CDR2 from the germline V gene are SGHTA and FQGNSA. The CDR3 extends over 11 amino acids. The CDR3 sequence is CASSRDEKAFF. CDR3 sequence (DNA): TGTGCCAGCAGTCGGGATGAAAAGGCTTTCTTT. The entire variable domain, with the rest obtained from reference TRBV7-2 and TRBJ1-1, is as follows: GAGVSQSPSNKVTEKGKDVELRCDPISGHTALYWYRQSLGQGLEFLIYFQGNSAPDKSGLPSDRFSAERTGGSVSTLTIQRTQQEDSAVYLCASSRDEKAFFGQGTRLTVV.

The V call is TRBV27, the J call TRBJ1-2; a weak D match, TRBD1 (5 bases). Trimming took 8 bases from V and 2 from J, leaving 15 bases between them. The CDR3 is 14 residues long. The germline V gene has CDR1 MNHEY and CDR2 SMNVEV (reference sequence). The CDR3 nucleotides are TGTGCCAGCCGCTTACAGGTTGGAAACTATGGCTACACCTTC. Its translation: CASRLQVGNYGYTF.

The chain recombines TRBV27 with TRBJ1-5; D not certain. Germline CDR1 and CDR2: MNHEY and SMNVEV (reference sequence). The CDR3 is made up of 15 amino acids. The germline V and J ends were trimmed by 2 bases and 0 bases, with 8 bases remaining between them. For the CDR3, the DNA is TGTGCCAGCAGTTTAATAGCTTATAGCAATCAGCCCCAGCATTTT. Translated: CASSLIAYSNQPQHF.

This clone was observed a single time. The chain employs TRBV27 and TRBJ2-2; 7 bases agree with TRBD2. The CDR3 extends over 15 amino acids. Per the germline V gene, CDR1 is MNHEY and CDR2 is SMNVEV (reference sequence). J lost 3 bases, V lost 2 bases, and 3 bases had no gene match. As DNA, the CDR3 is TGTGCCAGCAGTTTAGCGGGAGTGTACACCGGGGAGCTGTTTTTT. Encoded protein: CASSLAGVYTGELFF.

The V and J genes are TRBV6-1 and TRBJ2-3; a weak D match, TRBD2 (5 bases). This CDR3 contains 16 residues. The V end was cut by 0 bases, the J end by 0 bases, with 10 bases between. CDR1 MNHNS and CDR2 SASEGT come from the germline V gene. The CDR3: CASSEALGVSTDTQYF. CDR3 nucleotides: TGTGCCAGCAGTGAAGCGCTCGGGGTTAGCACAGATACGCAGTATTTT.

The V and J genes are TRBV2 and TRBJ1-6; 7 bases agree with TRBD1. With 8 bases clipped from V and 4 bases from J, the junction kept 5 bases outside the gene matches. Germline loops: CDR1 SNHLY, CDR2 FYNNEI. The CDR3 totals 14 residues. CDR3 in amino acids: CASSTDRYNSPLHF. The CDR3 coding sequence is TGTGCCAGCTCTACGGACAGGTATAATTCACCCCTCCACTTT.

The chain employs TRBV6-5 and TRBJ2-3, with TRBD1 matching over 7 bases. This CDR3 comprises 15 residues. In germline, CDR1 is MNHEY, CDR2 SVGAGI. The ends lost 6 bases at V and 1 base at J; junction bases unmatched: 7. The CDR3 DNA sequence: TGTGCCAGCAGGACCGAGGGGGCCCGCACAGATACGCAGTATTTT. Its translation: CASRTEGARTDTQYF.

The V and J genes are TRBV3-1 (or the pseudogene TRBV3-2) and TRBJ2-1; D is perhaps TRBD2 (6 bases). The CDR3 is made up of 13 amino acids. V lost 0 bases and J lost 13, with 13 bases in between. CDR1 LGHDT and CDR2 YNNKEL come from the germline V gene (reference sequence). The CDR3 reads CASSQEGWGEQFF. The CDR3 nucleotides read TGTGCCAGCAGCCAAGAGGGGTGGGGGGAACAGTTCTTC.

The chain recombines TRBV14 with TRBJ2-7, with 7 bases matching TRBD2. CDR3 length: 13 amino acids. The V and J ends lost 4 bases and 4 bases, in that order; junction bases with no gene match: 4. Germline loops: CDR1 SGHDN, CDR2 FVKESK. The CDR3 bases are TGTGCCAGCAGCCCCTGGGGGGGATACGAGCAGTACTTC. Its translation: CASSPWGGYEQYF.

The J gene is TRBJ2-1, the V gene TRBV11-2; 8 bases align to TRBD2. This CDR3 contains 15 residues. After removal of 3 bases from V and 4 bases from J, the junction contained 5 bases not matched to a gene. Germline assignment: CDR1 SGHAT and CDR2 FQNNGV. The CDR3 coding sequence is TGTGCCAGCAGCTTGACCGGGAGGGCATACAATGAGCAGTTCTTC. It specifies CASSLTGRAYNEQFF.

This clone was recorded only once. The chain joins TRBV7-9 to TRBJ1-2; a weak D match, TRBD1 (5 bases). CDR3 length: 15 residues. V lost 5 bases and J 8 bases, leaving 21 bases between the germline ends. Germline loops: CDR1 SEHNR, CDR2 FQNEAQ (reference sequence). As DNA, the CDR3 is TGTGCCAGCAGCGATTCCGACAGCCCCGTCCAAGGCTACACCTTC. It is translated as CASSDSDSPVQGYTF.